These 17 T cell receptor beta chains originate from one sample sequenced in a study of cytomegalovirus exposure and HLA in healthy donors. The PCR was carried out with 60 Vbeta primers and 13 Jbeta primers. The assay was immunoSEQ multiplex PCR, and TCRdb's table has in-frame clones only and misses some. The table records some 150,000 clones, 60% to 75% of them present only once. Sequenced material: PBMCs. The receptors shown here come from a man aged 25 to 40 in good health and CMV-seronegative.

The chain couples TRBV18 to TRBJ1-4; 9 nucleotides line up with TRBD1. The V and J ends lost 1 base and 8 bases, in that order; junction bases with no gene match: 5. The CDR3 length is 15 residues. CDR1 is KGHSH and CDR2 is LQKENI in the germline V gene. Written as DNA, the CDR3 is TGTGCCAGCTCACCACGGACAGGGGTAGACGAAAAACTGTTTTTT. This encodes CASSPRTGVDEKLFF.

V and J are TRBV30 and TRBJ2-5; 8 positions agree with TRBD2. V gave up 3 bases and J gave up 6 bases; unmatched junction bases: 18. CDR3 size: 17 residues. CDR1 and CDR2 from the germline V gene are GTSNPN and SVGIG (reference sequence). CDR3 amino acids: CAWSGTPGLAEWKTQYF. Here the CDR3 DNA reads TGTGCCTGGAGCGGCACCCCAGGACTAGCAGAATGGAAGACCCAGTACTTC.

The chain carries TRBV5-1 and TRBJ2-3, with no clear D. This CDR3 has 13 amino acids. V lost 4 bases, J lost 6 bases, and 12 bases lay in between. Per germline, CDR1 SGHRS and CDR2 YFSETQ. The CDR3 loop is CASSPRLEDTQYF. Here the CDR3 DNA reads TGCGCCAGCAGCCCGAGACTGGAGGATACGCAGTATTTT.

This clone was seen only a few times. The chain carries TRBV19 and TRBJ2-2; possible D gene TRBD1, 6 bases. The CDR3 contains 16 residues. V gave up 4 bases and J gave up 6 bases, with 18 bases separating them. In germline, CDR1 is LNHDA, CDR2 SQIVND (reference sequence). CDR3 protein: CASSTKKRGLSGELFF. CDR3 nucleotide sequence: TGTGCCAGTAGTACAAAGAAAAGGGGGTTGTCCGGGGAGCTGTTTTTT.

The sample holds one count of this clone. V usage is TRBV4-1 and J usage is TRBJ2-1, with TRBD2 matching 10 bases. Per germline, CDR1 MGHRA and CDR2 YSYEKL. J was trimmed by 6 bases and V by 2 bases; bases with no gene match: 7. The CDR3 extends over 16 amino acids. The CDR3 sequence: CASSQFKAGGSNEQFF. The CDR3 bases are TGCGCCAGCAGCCAATTTAAAGCGGGAGGGTCCAATGAGCAGTTCTTC.

This rearrangement joins TRBV2 to TRBJ1-5; tentatively, D is TRBD1 (6 bases). CDR1 and CDR2 (germline): SNHLY, FYNNEI. CDR3 size: 14 residues. The germline V and J ends were trimmed by 5 bases and 3 bases, with 11 bases remaining between them. This CDR3 reads CASSFTGTNQPQHF. The CDR3 DNA reads TGTGCCAGCAGTTTCACAGGGACCAATCAGCCCCAGCATTTT.

The rearrangement uses TRBV19 and TRBJ2-3; D perhaps matches TRBD2 (6 bases). Trimming shortened V by 7 bases and J by 4 bases, and 18 bases separated the two germline ends. The CDR3 consists of 15 residues. Germline lookup yields CDR1 LNHDA and CDR2 SQIVND (reference sequence). The CDR3 DNA reads TGTGCCAGTACCCTTAGCGGAGGAGGTGCAGATACGCAGTATTTT. Translation: CASTLSGGGADTQYF.

This chain connects TRBV19 to TRBJ2-7; possible D gene TRBD1, 7 bases. Germline loops: CDR1 LNHDA, CDR2 SQIVND (reference sequence). V lost 5 bases and J lost 7, with 18 bases in between. The CDR3 consists of 14 residues. The CDR3 nucleotides read TGTGCCAGTAGTTTTCCAGGGGGGACGGGGGAGCAGTACTTC. It encodes CASSFPGGTGEQYF. Based on the CDR3 plus reference TRBV19 and TRBJ2-7, the full variable domain is DGGITQSPKYLFRKEGQNVTLSCEQNLNHDAMYWYRQDPGQGLRLIYYSQIVNDFQKGDIAEGYSVSREKKESFPLTVTSAQKNPTAFYLCASSFPGGTGEQYFGPGTRLTVT.

The rearrangement uses TRBV7-9 and TRBJ2-3, with TRBD2 matching 14 bases. The CDR3 length is 18 residues. Per the germline V gene, CDR1 is SEHNR and CDR2 is FQNEAQ (reference sequence). After removal of 0 bases from V and 3 bases from J, the junction contained 5 bases not matched to a gene. The CDR3 DNA sequence: TGTGCCAGCAGCTTAGCGACTAGCGGGGGGGCAAGAACAGATACGCAGTATTTT. It codes for CASSLATSGGARTDTQYF. Drawing the rest from reference TRBV7-9 and TRBJ2-3, the complete variable domain is DTGVSQNPRHKITKRGQNVTFRCDPISEHNRLYWYRQTLGQGPEFLTYFQNEAQLEKSRLLSDRFSAERPKGSFSTLEIQRTEQGDSAMYLCASSLATSGGARTDTQYFGPGTRLTVL.

A remark on this clone: Relative to the germline gene, one junction end is altered; a read error may explain this. The genes are TRBV11-2 and TRBJ2-2, with D tentatively TRBD1 (5 bases). This CDR3 spans 16 amino acids. Germline V lookup: CDR1 SGHAT, CDR2 FQNNGV. The CDR3 DNA follows: TGTGCCAGCAGCCACTGGGGCAGATCAAACACCAGGGAGCTGTTTTTT. It yields the protein CASSHWGRSNTRELFF.

The V and J genes are TRBV4-1 and TRBJ1-2; D is uncertain. CDR3 length equals 16 residues. Germline V lookup: CDR1 MGHRA, CDR2 YSYEKL. V shed 0 bases and J shed 8 bases, with 19 bases lying between them. The CDR3 reads CASSQDSTPGRWGYTF. CDR3 in DNA: TGCGCCAGCAGCCAAGATTCCACCCCAGGTCGGTGGGGCTACACCTTC.

The chain employs TRBV19 and TRBJ1-5; D might be TRBD1 (6 bases). V was clipped by 3 bases and J by 6 bases, with 15 bases between them. CDR3 length: 15 residues. Germline V CDR1 and CDR2: LNHDA, SQIVND (reference sequence). CDR3 in DNA: TGTGCCAGTAGTATCCCCAACAGGGCGAGTCAGCCCCAGCATTTT. Translated, it gives CASSIPNRASQPQHF.

The gene calls are TRBV5-1 and TRBJ2-7, with 7 bases aligning to TRBD2. Trimming removed 2 bases from V and 2 bases from J; junction bases left unmatched: 7. The CDR3 is 15 amino acids. Germline-derived CDR1 and CDR2 are SGHRS and YFSETQ. The CDR3 DNA sequence: TGCGCCAGCAGCTTTGCTAGCGGATCACCCTACGAGCAGTACTTC. The encoded protein is CASSFASGSPYEQYF.

V usage is TRBV5-1 and J usage is TRBJ2-7, with 7 bases matching TRBD1. The V and J ends lost 6 bases and 2 bases, in that order; junction bases with no gene match: 11. The CDR3 runs to 15 residues. Per germline, CDR1 SGHRS and CDR2 YFSETQ. DNA of the CDR3: TGCGCCAGCACCAAACGGGACAGACCAACCTACGAGCAGTACTTC. Translated, it gives CASTKRDRPTYEQYF.

The chain employs TRBV6-1 and TRBJ2-2, with TRBD2 as a possible D gene (5 bases). The length of the CDR3 is 15 residues. V dropped 5 bases and J dropped 4 bases, with 14 bases sitting between them. Germline CDR1 is MNHNS and CDR2 is SASEGT. Here the CDR3 DNA reads TGTGCCAGCAGTCACCAGCCGAGCGGCACCGGGGAGCTGTTTTTT. Protein sequence: CASSHQPSGTGELFF.

This clone was observed a single time. CDR3 coding DNA: TGTGCCAGCAGTTCGCCGACAGGGGGGGATTCTTATAGCAATCAGCCCCAGCATTTT. The encoded protein is CASSSPTGGDSYSNQPQHF. This chain links TRBV27 with TRBJ1-5; the match to TRBD1 covers 9 bases. Germline values: CDR1 MNHEY, CDR2 SMNVEV (reference sequence). This CDR3 contains 19 residues. Trimming removed 4 bases from V and 0 bases from J; junction bases left unmatched: 13.

The chain has TRBV5-8 and TRBJ2-7; the D is unclear. Germline assignment: CDR1 SGHTS and CDR2 YDEGEE. The V end was cut by 4 bases, the J end by 2 bases, with 10 bases between. CDR3 size: 13 residues. The CDR3 here is CASSKQATYEQYF. CDR3 nucleotides: TGTGCCAGCAGCAAGCAGGCTACCTACGAGCAGTACTTC.